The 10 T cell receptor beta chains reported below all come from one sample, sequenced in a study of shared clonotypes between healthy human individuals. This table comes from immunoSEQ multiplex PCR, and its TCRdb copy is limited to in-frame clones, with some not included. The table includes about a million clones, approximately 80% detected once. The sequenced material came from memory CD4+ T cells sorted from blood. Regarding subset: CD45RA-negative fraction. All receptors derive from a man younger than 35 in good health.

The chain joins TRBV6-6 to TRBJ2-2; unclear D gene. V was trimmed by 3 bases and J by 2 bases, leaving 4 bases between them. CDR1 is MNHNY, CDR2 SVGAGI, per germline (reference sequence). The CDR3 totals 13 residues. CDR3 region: CASSYINTGELFF. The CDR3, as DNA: TGTGCCAGCAGTTATATCAACACCGGGGAGCTGTTTTTT.

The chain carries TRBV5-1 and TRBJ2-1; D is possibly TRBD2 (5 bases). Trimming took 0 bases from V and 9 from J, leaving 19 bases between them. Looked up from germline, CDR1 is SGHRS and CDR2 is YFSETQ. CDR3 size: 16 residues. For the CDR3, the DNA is TGCGCCAGCAGCTTGGGATCCAGCGGACCTACAAGTGAGCAGTTCTTC. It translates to CASSLGSSGPTSEQFF. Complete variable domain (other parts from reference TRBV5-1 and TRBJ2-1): KAGVTQTPRYLIKTRGQQVTLSCSPISGHRSVSWYQQTPGQGLQFLFEYFSETQRNKGNFPGRFSGRQFSNSRSEMNVSTLELGDSALYLCASSLGSSGPTSEQFFGPGTRLTVL.

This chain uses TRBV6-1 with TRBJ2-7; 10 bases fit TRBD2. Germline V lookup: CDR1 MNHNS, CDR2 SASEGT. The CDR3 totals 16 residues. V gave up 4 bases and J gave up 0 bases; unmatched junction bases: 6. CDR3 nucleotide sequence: TGTGCCAGCAGTGGAAGGACTAGCGGATACTCCTACGAGCAGTACTTC. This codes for CASSGRTSGYSYEQYF.

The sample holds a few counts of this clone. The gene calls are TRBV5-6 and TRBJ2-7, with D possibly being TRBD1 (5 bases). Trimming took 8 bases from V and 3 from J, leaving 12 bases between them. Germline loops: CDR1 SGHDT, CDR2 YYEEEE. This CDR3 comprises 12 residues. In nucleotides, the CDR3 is TGTGCCAGTAGGGGATTTGGCTACGAGCAGTACTTC. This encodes CASRGFGYEQYF.

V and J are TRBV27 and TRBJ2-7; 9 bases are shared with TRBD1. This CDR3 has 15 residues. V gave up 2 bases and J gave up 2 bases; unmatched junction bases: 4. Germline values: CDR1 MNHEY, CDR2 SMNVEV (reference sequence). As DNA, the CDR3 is TGTGCCAGCAGTTTAGGGACAGGGTTGACCTACGAGCAGTACTTC. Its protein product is CASSLGTGLTYEQYF.

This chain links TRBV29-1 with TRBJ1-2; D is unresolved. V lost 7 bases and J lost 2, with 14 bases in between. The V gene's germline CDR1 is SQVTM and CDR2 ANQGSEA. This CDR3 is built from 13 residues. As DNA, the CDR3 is TGCAGCGCCGCAATGGGAATGAACTATGGCTACACCTTC. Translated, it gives CSAAMGMNYGYTF.

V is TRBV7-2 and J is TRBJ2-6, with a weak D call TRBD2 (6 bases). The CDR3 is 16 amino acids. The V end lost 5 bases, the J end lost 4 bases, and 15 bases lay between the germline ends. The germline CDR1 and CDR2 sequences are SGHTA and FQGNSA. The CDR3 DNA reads TGTGCCAGCAGCCTTTTCGGGGGTGCGGGGGCCAACGTCCTGACTTTC. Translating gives CASSLFGGAGANVLTF.

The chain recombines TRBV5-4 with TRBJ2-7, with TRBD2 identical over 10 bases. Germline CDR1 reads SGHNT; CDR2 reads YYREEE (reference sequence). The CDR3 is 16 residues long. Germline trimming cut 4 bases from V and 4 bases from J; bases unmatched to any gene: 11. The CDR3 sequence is CASSPSRTSGKYEQYF. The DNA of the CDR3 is TGTGCCAGCAGCCCCAGCCGCACTAGCGGGAAATACGAGCAGTACTTC. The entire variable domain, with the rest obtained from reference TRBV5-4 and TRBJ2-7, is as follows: ETGVTQSPTHLIKTRGQQVTLRCSSQSGHNTVSWYQQALGQGPQFIFQYYREEENGRGNFPPRFSGLQFPNYSSELNVNALELDDSALYLCASSPSRTSGKYEQYFGPGTRLTVT.

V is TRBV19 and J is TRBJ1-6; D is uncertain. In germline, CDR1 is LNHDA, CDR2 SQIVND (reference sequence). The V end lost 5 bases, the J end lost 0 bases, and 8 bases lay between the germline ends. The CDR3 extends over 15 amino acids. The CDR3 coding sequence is TGTGCCAGTAGTCCCGGAGGCTCCTATAATTCACCCCTCCACTTT. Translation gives CASSPGGSYNSPLHF.

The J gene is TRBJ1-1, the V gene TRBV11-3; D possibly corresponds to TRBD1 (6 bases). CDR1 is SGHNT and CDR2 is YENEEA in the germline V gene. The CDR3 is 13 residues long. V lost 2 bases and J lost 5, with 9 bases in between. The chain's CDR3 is CASSLLTGTEAFF. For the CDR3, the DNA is TGTGCCAGCAGCTTACTCACAGGGACTGAAGCTTTCTTT.